This TCR beta chain was recorded in a study of blood T cell repertoires in COVID-19. About the research overall: The United States, Italy and Spain were the sources of the acute and convalescent COVID-19 samples. PBMCs, B-cell-depleted T cells, or T cells were the source of the cDNA or gDNA that made up the material.

Sequencing used immunoSEQ multiplex PCR; TCRdb keeps in-frame clones, though not all of them. The sample includes around 250,000 clones, approximately 89% of them seen just once. The ends were cut back, 0 bases at V and 4 bases at J, with 6 bases in the middle. The CDR3 extends over 14 amino acids. CDR1 and CDR2 (germline): KGHSH, LQKENI. The sample was peripheral blood. The V and J genes are TRBV18 and TRBJ2-2; D is undetermined. This receptor was taken from a woman aged 40 to 50 who had recovered from COVID-19. CDR3: CASSPPSLTGELFF. CDR3 nucleotides: TGTGCCAGCTCACCACCGTCCCTCACCGGGGAGCTGTTTTTT.